These 20 T cell receptor beta chains share one sample of origin, sequenced in a study of shared clonotypes between healthy human individuals. Assay used: immunoSEQ multiplex PCR; TCRdb lists only in-frame clones, some missing. The repertoire holds about 2.4 million clones, with over 85% as singletons. The sequenced material came from naive CD4+ T cells from PBMCs. As for subset: CD45RA+ positively selected. The receptors stem from a man aged 18 to 29 in good health. Some clones in this sample may be carry-over from other donors' samples.

The chain recombines TRBV28 with TRBJ2-1; no clear D. Per germline, CDR1 MDHEN and CDR2 SYDVKM. The V and J ends lost 5 bases and 8 bases respectively, with 13 bases between them. The CDR3 spans 13 residues. The CDR3 DNA reads as TGTGCCAGCAGTCCAAACAATCATGATGAGCAGTTCTTC. Encoded protein: CASSPNNHDEQFF.

This chain connects TRBV28 to TRBJ2-7; TRBD1 aligns across 8 bases. From germline, CDR1 is MDHEN and CDR2 SYDVKM. V shed 6 bases and J 9 bases; nucleotides not matched to a gene: 4. The CDR3 totals 11 residues. CDR3 sequence: CASRDREWQYF. The CDR3 DNA sequence: TGTGCCAGCAGGGACAGGGAGTGGCAGTACTTC. Full variable domain (remainder filled in from reference TRBV28 and TRBJ2-7): DVKVTQSSRYLVKRTGEKVFLECVQDMDHENMFWYRQDPGLGLRLIYFSYDVKMKEKGDIPEGYSVSREKKERFSLILESASTNQTSMYLCASRDREWQYFGPGTRLTVT.

The chain uses TRBV29-1 and TRBJ2-5; TRBD2 matches 7 bases. Germline V lookup: CDR1 SQVTM, CDR2 ANQGSEA. The CDR3 is 12 residues long. V gave up 5 bases and J gave up 5 bases; unmatched junction bases: 5. In DNA, the CDR3 is TGCAGCGTTCGTCCCGGGGGGGAGACCCAGTACTTC. Its translation: CSVRPGGETQYF.

The chain employs TRBV7-7 and TRBJ2-3; 11 nucleotides agree with TRBD2. CDR3 length equals 15 residues. V was clipped by 5 bases and J by 3 bases; unmatched bases: 4. Germline loops: CDR1 SSHAT, CDR2 FNYEAQ (reference sequence). CDR3 region: CASSPLAGGTDTQYF. Written as DNA, the CDR3 is TGTGCCAGCAGCCCGCTAGCGGGAGGTACAGATACGCAGTATTTT.

The chain couples TRBV7-2 to TRBJ2-3; 12 nucleotides align to TRBD2. V lost 1 base and J lost 4; bases outside the gene matches: 6. The CDR3 loop spans 17 amino acids. CDR1 SGHTA and CDR2 FQGNSA come from the germline V gene. The DNA for the CDR3 is TGTGCCAGCAGCTTAGGGGGTTCTAGCGGGAGGGCAGATACGCAGTATTTT. It specifies CASSLGGSSGRADTQYF.

The chain carries TRBV6-1 and TRBJ1-5; D gene ambiguous. V was trimmed by 4 bases and J by 5 bases, leaving 12 bases between them. The CDR3 contains 14 residues. Germline V lookup: CDR1 MNHNS, CDR2 SASEGT. The CDR3 DNA sequence: TGTGCCAGCAGTGCCACCGGGAGCTATCAGCCCCAGCATTTT. Its translation is CASSATGSYQPQHF.

With regard to this clone: Other DNA sequences from this sample encode an identical CDR3 as well. The rearrangement uses TRBV28 and TRBJ1-5; 8 bases match TRBD1. V trimming: 5 bases; J trimming: 7 bases; junction bases outside the gene matches: 7. This CDR3 has 14 amino acids. Germline CDR1 MDHEN, CDR2 SYDVKM. CDR3 nucleotides: TGTGCCAGCAGTCTCGACAGGGGCTACCAGCCCCAGCATTTT. Its protein is CASSLDRGYQPQHF.

The CDR3: CASSLGTGVGGPQHF. The CDR3 bases are TGCGCCAGCAGCTTGGGGACAGGGGTAGGCGGGCCCCAGCATTTT. This chain uses TRBV5-1 with TRBJ1-5, with 9 nucleotides matching TRBD1. After removal of 0 bases from V and 9 bases from J, the junction contained 7 bases not matched to a gene. CDR1 and CDR2 (germline): SGHRS, YFSETQ. The CDR3 consists of 15 residues.

The chain employs TRBV7-2 and TRBJ2-3; a possible D gene is TRBD2 (5 bases). The V gene lost 1 base and the J gene lost 0 bases, with 8 bases spanning the gap. CDR1 and CDR2 (germline): SGHTA, FQGNSA. This CDR3 region has 15 residues. The CDR3 region has the DNA TGTGCCAGCAGCTTAGGAGGACTCAGCACAGATACGCAGTATTTT. Translation: CASSLGGLSTDTQYF. Combining the CDR3 with reference TRBV7-2 and TRBJ2-3 gives the whole variable domain GAGVSQSPSNKVTEKGKDVELRCDPISGHTALYWYRQSLGQGLEFLIYFQGNSAPDKSGLPSDRFSAERTGGSVSTLTIQRTQQEDSAVYLCASSLGGLSTDTQYFGPGTRLTVL.

The chain employs TRBV28 and TRBJ1-2, with 9 positions matching TRBD1. CDR1 and CDR2 from the germline V gene are MDHEN and SYDVKM. Unmatched junction bases numbered 8, after V lost 6 bases and J lost 6 bases. The CDR3 contains 14 residues. CDR3 sequence (DNA): TGTGCCAGCAGCGGTTCCGGGACAGGGCATGGCTACACCTTC. This encodes CASSGSGTGHGYTF.

V and J are TRBV7-8 and TRBJ2-1; TRBD2 is a possible D gene (5 bases). CDR3 length equals 14 residues. Germline V gene data show CDR1 as SGHVS and CDR2 as FQNEAQ. The germline V and J ends were trimmed by 2 bases and 7 bases, with 12 bases remaining between them. CDR3 in amino acids: CASSLRLLLNEQFF. CDR3 nucleotides: TGTGCCAGCAGCTTACGACTACTATTAAATGAGCAGTTCTTC.

In nucleotides, the CDR3 is TGCGCCAGCAGCGTGGACAGGGTGTATACTGAAGCTTTCTTT. Protein: CASSVDRVYTEAFF. The genes are TRBV5-1 and TRBJ1-1; the match to TRBD1 covers 8 bases. This CDR3 has 14 residues. CDR1 is SGHRS and CDR2 is YFSETQ in the germline V gene. With 4 bases clipped from V and 5 bases from J, the junction kept 7 bases outside the gene matches.

The V call is TRBV19, the J call TRBJ2-1; 10 positions agree with TRBD2. This CDR3 spans 17 amino acids. The germline gives CDR1 LNHDA, CDR2 SQIVND (reference sequence). The V gene end was trimmed by 1 base and the J gene end by 6 bases; junction bases not matched to a gene: 9. CDR3 nucleotides: TGTGCCAGTAGTATAGTCCTGTCTAGCGGGGGTGGCAATGAGCAGTTCTTC. Its translation is CASSIVLSSGGGNEQFF.

The rearrangement links TRBV28 to TRBJ2-3; weak D call: TRBD2 (6 bases). The CDR3 sequence is 17 residues long. Trimming removed 5 bases from V and 7 bases from J, with 25 bases in between. Germline CDR1 is MDHEN and CDR2 is SYDVKM. CDR3 nucleotide sequence: TGTGCCAGCAGTGCACCGGGGAGCGGGCCCCGCGGAAATACGCAGTATTTT. This gives the protein CASSAPGSGPRGNTQYF.

This clone was found a few times. The chain combines TRBV7-8 with TRBJ1-2, with D hard to call. CDR1 SGHVS and CDR2 FQNEAQ come from the germline V gene. V was trimmed by 0 bases and J by 2 bases, leaving 13 bases between them. The CDR3 contains 16 residues. CDR3 region: CASSLAGVRPNYGYTF. For the CDR3, the DNA is TGTGCCAGCAGCTTAGCAGGTGTTAGGCCAAACTATGGCTACACCTTC. The full variable domain, completed using reference TRBV7-8 and TRBJ1-2, is GAGVSQSPRYKVAKRGQDVALRCDPISGHVSLFWYQQALGQGPEFLTYFQNEAQLDKSGLPSDRFFAERPEGSVSTLKIQRTQQEDSAVYLCASSLAGVRPNYGYTFGSGTRLTVV.

The chain has TRBV2 and TRBJ1-2, with D uncertain. Germline CDR1 and CDR2: SNHLY and FYNNEI. The V gene lost 6 bases and the J gene lost 7 bases, with 9 bases spanning the gap. The CDR3 length is 11 residues. In DNA form, the CDR3 reads TGTGCCAGCAGCGGAGACCGTGGCTACACCTTC. Its protein product is CASSGDRGYTF.

The table lists this clone with a few counts. The chain uses TRBV27 and TRBJ1-1, with a tentative D call TRBD1 (5 bases). This CDR3 has 13 amino acids. V lost 8 bases to trimming and J lost 1 base, with 11 bases between them. Germline-derived CDR1 and CDR2 are MNHEY and SMNVEV (reference sequence). CDR3 in amino acids: CASCGAGNTEAFF. In DNA form, the CDR3 reads TGTGCCAGCTGTGGGGCGGGGAACACTGAAGCTTTCTTT.

This clone was detected a few times. The chain combines TRBV10-3 with TRBJ2-2; 13 bases are shared with TRBD2. The germline V gene has CDR1 ENHRY and CDR2 SYGVKD. This CDR3 is built from 17 residues. V lost 6 bases and J lost 0; bases outside the gene matches: 4. The CDR3 DNA reads TGTGCCATCAGCCCCGGGACTAGCGGGGCGAACACCGGGGAGCTGTTTTTT. This gives the protein CAISPGTSGANTGELFF.

This chain uses TRBV25-1 with TRBJ2-6; D is perhaps TRBD1 (6 bases). V shed 3 bases and J shed 0 bases, with 15 bases lying between them. This CDR3 is built from 18 residues. Germline values: CDR1 MGHDK, CDR2 SYGVNS. The CDR3 spells CASSDRGTPISGANVLTF. Here the CDR3 DNA reads TGTGCCAGCAGTGACAGGGGCACACCGATCTCTGGGGCCAACGTCCTGACTTTC.

The rearrangement links TRBV9 to TRBJ2-1, with a possible D match to TRBD2 (6 bases). V lost 1 base to trimming and J lost 1 base, with 12 bases between them. In germline, CDR1 is SGDLS, CDR2 YYNGEE. The CDR3 consists of 16 residues. As DNA, the CDR3 is TGTGCCAGCAGCGTACGAGCGGGCCCGTCCTACAATGAGCAGTTCTTC. This gives the protein CASSVRAGPSYNEQFF.